This T cell receptor (beta chain) was captured in a study of post-analysis software for immune sequencing data. Study-wide findings and caveats: Four or five TRBV segments (TRBV5-6, TRBV5-1 and TRBV20-1 among them) occurred more frequently in patients than in controls.

J was trimmed by 5 bases and V by 6 bases; bases with no gene match: 8. Germline V gives CDR1 SGHTS, CDR2 YDEGEE. This CDR3 is 15 amino acids long. Unique molecular identifiers had been added to the TCR beta cDNA libraries. TCRdb used MiXCR to reprocess the PCR reads, holding one entry per CDR3 protein. The table includes about 540,000 distinct CDR3 sequences, 30% to 40% detected once. This clonotype has just a few counts. Its antigen is currently unknown. The genes are TRBV5-8 and TRBJ2-1; 10 positions agree with TRBD2. The material sequenced was blood. The clonotype originates from a girl aged 2-17 years with multiple sclerosis. The CDR3 DNA reads TGTGCCAGCATCATAGAAGCGGGGGGGCACAATGAGCAGTTCTTC. This gives the protein CASIIEAGGHNEQFF.